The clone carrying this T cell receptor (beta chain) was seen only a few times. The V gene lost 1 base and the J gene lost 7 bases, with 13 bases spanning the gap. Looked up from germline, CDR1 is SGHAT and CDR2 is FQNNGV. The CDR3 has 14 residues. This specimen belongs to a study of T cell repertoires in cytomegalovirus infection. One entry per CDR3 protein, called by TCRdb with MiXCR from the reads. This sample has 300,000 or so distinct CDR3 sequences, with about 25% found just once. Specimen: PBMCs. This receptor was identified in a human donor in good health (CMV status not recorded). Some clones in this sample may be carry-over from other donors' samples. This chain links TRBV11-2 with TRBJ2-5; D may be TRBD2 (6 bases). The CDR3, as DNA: TGTGCCAGCAGCTTAGGTTTGCGGGGAGGGACCCAGTACTTC. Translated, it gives CASSLGLRGGTQYF.